Below are 10 T cell receptor beta chains sequenced from a single sample in a study of CD8 T cells in ankylosing spondylitis (dated 2017 in TCRdb). Libraries were built with 5' RACE. The reads were generated on an Illumina HiSeq 2500. TCRdb trimmed the raw reads at Q25, called clones with MiXCR and kept productive beta chains. Each CDR3 protein gets just one entry, which takes the most common genes and DNA from the rows behind it. This sample comprises 100,000 to 150,000 distinct CDR3 sequences, 7% of them detected only once. The top ten clones comprise 10% to 15% of the sample. Sequenced sample: blood, either unsorted or a sorted T cell fraction (not recorded which). Receptor source: a male donor with ankylosing spondylitis or in good health (not recorded which).

There are many counts of this clonotype. V gene TRBV7-6 combines with J gene TRBJ2-3, with D possibly being TRBD1 or TRBD2 (5 bases each). Trimming pared 1 base from V and 11 bases from J, leaving 16 bases between. The CDR3 sequence is 14 residues long. CDR1 is SGHVS, CDR2 FNYEAQ, per germline. CDR3 residues: CASSLDLVRDLQYF. In DNA form, the CDR3 reads TGTGCCAGCAGCTTAGATTTAGTACGGGACCTGCAGTATTTT.

This clonotype was picked up many times. The CDR3: CASSFKNIQYF. DNA for the CDR3: TGTGCCAGCAGCTTCAAAAACATTCAGTACTTC. The genes are TRBV7-2 and TRBJ2-4; D is unresolved. V was trimmed by 3 bases and J by 3 bases, leaving 0 bases between them. The CDR3 is 11 residues long. Germline-derived CDR1 and CDR2 are SGHTA and FQGNSA.

As to this clonotype: Germline and junction disagree at one end, which may indicate a read error. V is TRBV7-9 and J is TRBJ1-3; unclear D gene. Germline V gene sequence: CDR1 SEHNR, CDR2 FQNEAQ (reference sequence). CDR3 length: 16 residues. The CDR3 loop is CASSFPTGPSGNTIYF. In nucleotides, the CDR3 is TGTGCCAGCAGCTTCCCAACCGGGCCCTCTGGGAACACCATATATTTT.

In its sample, this clonotype was seen many times. J is TRBJ2-3 and V is TRBV12-3 or TRBV12-4, with D possibly TRBD2 on 6 matching bases. The CDR3 is made up of 12 amino acids. Trimming stripped 7 bases from V and 5 bases from J, with 10 bases between. CDR3: CASTPGLDTQYF. The CDR3 nucleotides read TGTGCCAGCACCCCGGGACTAGATACGCAGTATTTT.

The chain recombines TRBV5-1 with TRBJ2-1, with 10 bases identical to TRBD2. The J segment lost 7 bases and the V segment lost 0 bases, leaving 10 bases of the junction unmatched. This CDR3 is 17 amino acids long. Germline values: CDR1 SGHRS, CDR2 YFSETQ. In DNA, the CDR3 is TGCGCCAGCAGCTTGGTGCCTAGCGGGAGTCCCCTAAATGAGCAGTTCTTC. Its translation: CASSLVPSGSPLNEQFF.

This clonotype was counted many times. The chain uses TRBV7-2 and TRBJ1-2, with D maybe TRBD1 (5 bases). Germline CDR1 SGHTA, CDR2 FQGNSA. This CDR3 has 13 amino acids. Trimming shortened V by 3 bases and J by 7 bases, and 12 bases separated the two germline ends. The DNA for the CDR3 is TGTGCCAGCAGCTTGGGGATTGGGGCTGGCTACACCTTC. Protein sequence: CASSLGIGAGYTF.

The rearrangement uses TRBV30 and TRBJ2-7; 10 bases are shared with TRBD2. After removal of 4 bases from V and 7 bases from J, the junction contained 1 base not matched to a gene. Looked up from germline, CDR1 is GTSNPN and CDR2 is SVGIG (reference sequence). The CDR3 is made up of 11 amino acids. The CDR3 spells CAWKLAGEQYF. DNA for the CDR3: TGTGCCTGGAAACTAGCGGGGGAGCAGTACTTC.

This clonotype was recorded at least ten times. V usage is TRBV11-1 and J usage is TRBJ2-7; a possible D gene is TRBD1 (6 bases). The CDR3 is 13 residues long. The V end was cut by 4 bases, the J end by 4 bases, with 11 bases between. The germline V gene has CDR1 SGHAT and CDR2 FQDESV (reference sequence). The CDR3 bases are TGTGCCAGCAGCTGGCCAGGGGATTACGAGCAGTACTTC. Its translation: CASSWPGDYEQYF.

This clonotype came up many times. The genes are TRBV12-3 or TRBV12-4 and TRBJ2-7, with D perhaps given as TRBD1 or TRBD2 (6 bases each). The V and J ends lost 6 bases and 6 bases respectively, with 18 bases between them. This CDR3 has 14 residues. CDR3 residues: CASSSRGLASEQYF. Written as DNA, the CDR3 is TGTGCCAGCAGCTCCCGGGGGCTGGCAAGCGAGCAGTACTTC.

This clonotype was observed many times. The CDR3 here is CASSASGGTDTQYF. CDR3 nucleotides: TGTGCCAGCAGTGCTAGCGGGGGCACAGATACGCAGTATTTT. The chain combines TRBV25-1 with TRBJ2-3; 9 bases match TRBD2. Trimming removed 4 bases from V and 1 base from J; junction bases left unmatched: 0. CDR3 length: 14 residues. The germline V gene encodes CDR1 MGHDK and CDR2 SYGVNS.